The 27 T cell receptor beta chains below come from one sample, sequenced in a study of T cell repertoires in cytomegalovirus infection. Antigens for these TCRs are unknown. Each CDR3 protein is one row after TCRdb ran MiXCR on the reads. The table records about 700,000 distinct CDR3 sequences, roughly 36% of them present only once. This sample comprised cultured PBMCs, obtained from culture after CMV antigen stimulation. These receptor sequences come from a human donor in good health (CMV status not recorded). Some clones in this sample may be carry-over from other donors' samples.

This rearrangement joins TRBV19 to TRBJ2-5, with D unresolved. Germline CDR1 is LNHDA and CDR2 is SQIVND (reference sequence). The CDR3 has 14 amino acids. The V gene lost 5 bases and the J gene lost 4 bases, with 14 bases spanning the gap. The chain's CDR3 is CASSHRWAAETQYF. For the CDR3, the DNA is TGTGCCAGTAGTCACCGCTGGGCGGCAGAGACCCAGTACTTC.

This chain uses TRBV12-3 or TRBV12-4 with TRBJ2-3; TRBD1 might be the D (6 bases). Trimming pared 5 bases from V and 1 base from J, leaving 10 bases between. This CDR3 spans 14 amino acids. DNA for the CDR3: TGTGCCAGCAGTCAGCGACAGGGCACAGATACGCAGTATTTT. Translation gives CASSQRQGTDTQYF.

The rearrangement uses TRBV7-2 and TRBJ1-6, with TRBD1 as a possible D gene (5 bases). Trimming took 1 base from V and 10 from J, leaving 29 bases between them. CDR1 SGHTA and CDR2 FQGNSA come from the germline V gene. This CDR3 comprises 20 residues. As DNA, the CDR3 is TGTGCCAGCAGCTTAGGATCCTGGGGCAGGATAAAAGGTCGCGGATCACCCCTCCACTTT. Translated: CASSLGSWGRIKGRGSPLHF.

The table lists this clonotype with a few counts. The rearrangement joins TRBV12-3 or TRBV12-4 to TRBJ1-2; TRBD1 agrees at 7 bases. The V segment lost 3 bases and the J segment 3 bases; nucleotides outside the gene matches: 1. The CDR3 consists of 13 residues. This CDR3 is CASSFDRDYGYTF. CDR3 sequence (DNA): TGTGCCAGCAGTTTCGACAGGGACTATGGCTACACCTTC.

This clonotype was recorded at least ten times. The genes are TRBV12-3 or TRBV12-4 and TRBJ2-7; the D call may be TRBD1 or TRBD2 (5 bases each). The V end was cut by 5 bases, the J end by 7 bases, with 18 bases between. This CDR3 has 14 amino acids. The CDR3 DNA reads TGTGCCAGCAGTCTCCGGGACCTTGGTGCGGAGCAGTACTTC. This codes for CASSLRDLGAEQYF.

The sample holds a few counts of this clonotype. The chain links TRBV5-3 to TRBJ1-2, with D uncertain. TRBV5-3 is placed among ORFs of uncertain function. V lost 2 bases and J lost 0, with 14 bases in between. The CDR3 length is 16 residues. CDR3 in amino acids: CARSLLPWEPNYGYTF. In nucleotides, the CDR3 is TGTGCCAGAAGCTTACTCCCCTGGGAACCTAACTATGGCTACACCTTC.

CDR3 sequence reads: CASSIGTGRNYGYTF. The DNA of the CDR3 is TGTGCCAGTAGTATCGGGACAGGGAGAAACTATGGCTACACCTTC. The chain links TRBV19 to TRBJ1-2; 9 positions agree with TRBD1. The CDR3 extends over 15 amino acids. Trimming at V came to 3 bases and at J to 2 bases, leaving 4 bases not matched to a gene. The V gene's germline CDR1 is LNHDA and CDR2 SQIVND (reference sequence).

The chain combines TRBV19 with TRBJ2-1; D uncertain. The CDR3 spans 13 residues. The V gene lost 3 bases and the J gene lost 2 bases, with 5 bases spanning the gap. Germline V gives CDR1 LNHDA, CDR2 SQIVND (reference sequence). The CDR3 sequence is CASSIRPYNEQFF. CDR3 nucleotide sequence: TGTGCCAGTAGTATTCGGCCCTACAATGAGCAGTTCTTC.

This chain connects TRBV27 to TRBJ2-7; 8 bases map to TRBD2. The CDR3 is made up of 14 amino acids. The V gene's germline CDR1 is MNHEY and CDR2 SMNVEV (reference sequence). V shed 7 bases, J shed 5 bases, and the junction held 10 bases outside the gene matches. The CDR3 region is CASNKGRGGDEQYF. The CDR3 DNA is TGTGCCAGCAATAAGGGACGGGGGGGCGACGAGCAGTACTTC.

The chain joins TRBV2 to TRBJ2-1, with 10 bases lining up with TRBD2. V was clipped by 5 bases and J by 7 bases; unmatched bases: 5. Germline V gives CDR1 SNHLY, CDR2 FYNNEI. The CDR3 runs 14 residues. Here the CDR3 DNA reads TGTGCCAGCAGTAAGCGGGAGGGCGTGAATGAGCAGTTCTTC. Its translation is CASSKREGVNEQFF.

This clonotype was found a few times. The rearrangement joins TRBV11-2 to TRBJ2-7; 9 bases line up with TRBD1. This CDR3 is built from 15 residues. The ends lost 5 bases at V and 0 bases at J; junction bases unmatched: 5. The V gene's germline CDR1 is SGHAT and CDR2 FQNNGV. The CDR3 DNA is TGTGCCAGCAGCATTGGACAGGGGCCCTCCTACGAGCAGTACTTC. This sequence encodes CASSIGQGPSYEQYF.

The genes are TRBV2 and TRBJ1-2; D call uncertain. The length of the CDR3 is 13 residues. Looked up from germline, CDR1 is SNHLY and CDR2 is FYNNEI. The ends were cut back, 4 bases at V and 1 base at J, with 7 bases in the middle. The CDR3 DNA reads TGTGCCAGCAGTGCAGACATTAACTATGGCTACACCTTC. This sequence encodes CASSADINYGYTF. The whole variable domain, remainder taken from reference TRBV2 and TRBJ1-2, is EPEVTQTPSHQVTQMGQEVILRCVPISNHLYFYWYRQILGQKVEFLVSFYNNEISEKSEIFDDQFSVERPDGSNFTLKIRSTKLEDSAMYFCASSADINYGYTFGSGTRLTVV.

The table lists this clonotype with a few counts. The chain recombines TRBV2 with TRBJ2-1, with TRBD2 matching 10 bases. The germline CDR1 and CDR2 sequences are SNHLY and FYNNEI. The CDR3 sequence is 16 residues long. Losses at the gene ends were 3 bases for V and 11 bases for J; bases not matched to a gene: 13. This chain's CDR3 is CASSELGAGGPVKQFF. The CDR3 DNA reads as TGTGCCAGCAGTGAGCTTGGAGCGGGAGGGCCGGTGAAGCAGTTCTTC. Looking up the rest from reference TRBV2 and TRBJ2-1 gives the full variable domain: EPEVTQTPSHQVTQMGQEVILRCVPISNHLYFYWYRQILGQKVEFLVSFYNNEISEKSEIFDDQFSVERPDGSNFTLKIRSTKLEDSAMYFCASSELGAGGPVKQFFGPGTRLTVL.

This clonotype was found a few times. The V gene is TRBV7-7, the J gene TRBJ2-1, with D tentatively TRBD1 or TRBD2 (5 bases each). This CDR3 has 17 amino acids. Germline V gene sequence: CDR1 SSHAT, CDR2 FNYEAQ (reference sequence). Trimming stripped 0 bases from V and 8 bases from J, with 20 bases between. CDR3 residues: CASSLALQGVVFHEQFF. CDR3 nucleotides: TGTGCCAGCAGCTTAGCGCTTCAGGGAGTGGTCTTCCATGAGCAGTTCTTC.

This clonotype was seen repeatedly, ten times or more. The chain links TRBV7-2 to TRBJ2-1, with D possibly matching TRBD1 (6 bases). Germline V CDR1 and CDR2: SGHTA, FQGNSA. V was shortened by 5 bases and J by 5 bases, with 10 bases between the two germline ends. CDR3 length equals 13 residues. In nucleotides, the CDR3 is TGTGCCAGCAGCCTTGACAGGAACAATGAGCAGTTCTTC. Translating it yields CASSLDRNNEQFF.

The table lists this clonotype with a count of one. The chain combines TRBV7-6 with TRBJ2-7, with 9 bases that match TRBD2. J gave up 3 bases and V 1 base, and 7 bases lay outside the gene matches. Germline V gene data show CDR1 as SGHVS and CDR2 as FNYEAQ. CDR3 size: 16 residues. CDR3 region: CASSLDSGGESYEQYF. The CDR3 nucleotides are TGTGCCAGCAGCTTAGATAGCGGGGGCGAGAGCTACGAGCAGTACTTC.

This chain joins TRBV7-8 and TRBJ2-7; 9 bases match TRBD1. The V segment lost 6 bases and the J segment 4 bases; nucleotides outside the gene matches: 10. The CDR3 is 15 amino acids. CDR1 is SGHVS, CDR2 FQNEAQ, per germline. CDR3 in amino acids: CASRPPGTGNYEQYF. CDR3 sequence (DNA): TGTGCCAGCAGACCCCCCGGGACAGGGAATTACGAGCAGTACTTC.

Only a few counts were recorded for this clonotype. This chain connects TRBV6-2 or TRBV6-3 to TRBJ1-5; the match to TRBD1 covers 7 bases. The CDR3 length is 15 residues. V shed 5 bases and J 6 bases; nucleotides not matched to a gene: 10. Per the germline V gene, CDR1 is MNHEY and CDR2 is SVGEGT. The CDR3 DNA sequence: TGTGCCAGCAGTCACACGAACAGGGGAGGTCAGCCCCAGCATTTT. This gives the protein CASSHTNRGGQPQHF.

The V gene is TRBV6-5, the J gene TRBJ1-2, with D perhaps matching TRBD1 (5 bases). The V gene lost 2 bases and the J gene lost 3 bases, with 7 bases spanning the gap. The germline V gene has CDR1 MNHEY and CDR2 SVGAGI. CDR3 length equals 13 residues. The CDR3 sequence: CASSYARDYGYTF. CDR3 DNA: TGTGCCAGCAGTTACGCCAGGGACTATGGCTACACCTTC.

The J gene is TRBJ1-1, the V gene TRBV12-3 or TRBV12-4; D perhaps matches TRBD1 (6 bases). Between the trimmed V and J ends, which lost 4 bases and 0 bases, there was a span of 12 bases. The CDR3 is 15 amino acids. Written as DNA, the CDR3 is TGTGCCAGCAGTTCGGAGGAGGGGGTGAACACTGAAGCTTTCTTT. The encoded protein is CASSSEEGVNTEAFF.

The V call is TRBV6-6, the J call TRBJ2-1, with 7 bases identical to TRBD1. V trimming: 0 bases; J trimming: 4 bases; junction bases outside the gene matches: 0. CDR3 length: 14 amino acids. CDR1 is MNHNY and CDR2 is SVGAGI in the germline V gene (reference sequence). The CDR3 bases are TGTGCCAGCAGTTACTCGGGACAGTACAATGAGCAGTTCTTC. The encoded protein is CASSYSGQYNEQFF.

The chain couples TRBV6-1 to TRBJ1-5; D not resolved. The ends were cut back, 6 bases at V and 4 bases at J, with 13 bases in the middle. CDR1 is MNHNS, CDR2 SASEGT, per germline. The CDR3 length is 14 residues. CDR3 bases: TGTGCCAGCAGCCCAAACCGGGGTAATCAGCCCCAGCATTTT. Encoded protein: CASSPNRGNQPQHF.

The chain recombines TRBV2 with TRBJ2-1; D is unresolved. The germline V gene encodes CDR1 SNHLY and CDR2 FYNNEI. The CDR3 length is 14 residues. Trimming took 4 bases from V and 12 from J, leaving 19 bases between them. CDR3 bases: TGTGCCAGCAGTGGCGTGGTCTTTATCCCCCGGCAGTTCTTC. Translated, it gives CASSGVVFIPRQFF.

The chain employs TRBV7-8 and TRBJ2-5; a weak D match, TRBD2 (6 bases). The V gene's germline CDR1 is SGHVS and CDR2 FQNEAQ. V was pared by 1 base and J by 3 bases, with 12 bases between. The CDR3 length is 15 residues. The CDR3 DNA follows: TGTGCCAGCAGCTTAGGTCTAATAGCGGAAGAGACCCAGTACTTC. Amino acids: CASSLGLIAEETQYF.

This clonotype was picked up a small number of times. V usage is TRBV7-7 and J usage is TRBJ2-5, with 7 bases that match TRBD2. This CDR3 spans 16 amino acids. Germline loops: CDR1 SSHAT, CDR2 FNYEAQ (reference sequence). J was trimmed by 1 base and V by 1 base; bases with no gene match: 6. CDR3 loop: CASSLGAGEAQETQYF. CDR3 bases: TGTGCCAGCAGCTTAGGGGCGGGAGAAGCCCAAGAGACCCAGTACTTC.

This clonotype showed up many times. The chain has TRBV7-2 and TRBJ1-3, with TRBD1 matching over 8 bases. V was pared by 5 bases and J by 3 bases, with 3 bases of the junction left unmatched. Germline CDR1 and CDR2: SGHTA and FQGNSA. The CDR3 is 14 amino acids. The CDR3 here is CASSPDRGGNTIYF. The DNA of the CDR3 is TGTGCCAGCAGCCCCGACAGGGGTGGAAACACCATATATTTT.

This clonotype has a handful of counts. V and J are TRBV10-3 and TRBJ1-1; no clear D gene. The CDR3 is made up of 14 amino acids. V dropped 0 bases and J dropped 1 base, with 6 bases sitting between them. Germline V lookup: CDR1 ENHRY, CDR2 SYGVKD. This CDR3 is CAISESTANTEAFF. CDR3 in DNA: TGTGCCATCAGTGAGTCTACTGCGAACACTGAAGCTTTCTTT.